This is a list of T cell receptor beta chains from one sample in a study of HIV-infected patients and healthy controls. TCRdb re-called the 5' RACE reads through MiXCR, storing one row per CDR3 protein. The profile covers 9,500 to 13,000 distinct CDR3 sequences, with roughly 5% appearing a single time and approximately 15% taken by the ten largest. This specimen was blood, taken before antiretroviral therapy. These receptor sequences come from an adult with HIV infection. Each CDR3 is given with its conserved first and last residue. A D gene is named only where the DNA matches it firmly. Only part of the rows carry a size: once, few, many, or a class if the clone is expanded.

D	J	V	size	CDR3	DNA
TRBD1	TRBJ2-7	TRBV4-2	many	CASSQGRQGDHEQYF	TGTGCCAGCAGCCAAGGGCGACAGGGTGACCACGAGCAGTACTTC
TRBD1	TRBJ1-1	TRBV5-6	many	CASSYQGENTEAFF	TGTGCCAGCAGCTATCAGGGGGAGAACACTGAAGCTTTCTTT
NA	TRBJ2-3	TRBV6-5	many	CASSPGIAPYTDTQYF	TGTGCCAGCAGCCCTGGGATAGCACCTTACACAGATACGCAGTATTTT
NA	TRBJ1-2	TRBV5-1	many	CASSPDPNQDYGYTF	TGCGCCAGCAGCCCGGACCCAAACCAGGACTATGGCTACACCTTC
NA	TRBJ2-7	TRBV4-1	many	CASSQDWGSNSYEQYF	TGCGCCAGCAGCCAAGATTGGGGGTCCAACTCCTACGAGCAGTACTTC
NA	TRBJ2-2	TRBV7-9	many	CASSQVGGLANTGELFF	TGTGCCAGCAGCCAAGTCGGCGGGCTAGCGAACACCGGGGAGCTGTTTTTT
NA	TRBJ2-7	TRBV28	many	CASRSAGGGSNEQYF	TGTGCCAGCAGGTCGGCCGGGGGCGGGTCGAACGAGCAGTACTTC
TRBD2	TRBJ2-1	TRBV12-3/TRBV12-4	many	CASSLGAGGPGNEQFF	TGTGCCAGCAGTTTAGGAGCGGGGGGGCCAGGGAATGAGCAGTTCTTC
NA	TRBJ1-5	TRBV6-1	medium-sized	CASRDGNQPQHF	TGTGCCAGCAGGGACGGAAATCAGCCCCAGCATTTT
NA	TRBJ2-7	TRBV30	many	CAWNPRLAPLSYEQYF	TGTGCCTGGAACCCCCGGCTAGCGCCGCTCTCCTACGAGCAGTACTTC
NA	TRBJ2-7	TRBV28	many	CASSWTRGSYEQYF	TGTGCCAGCAGCTGGACCCGCGGATCCTACGAGCAGTACTTC
NA	TRBJ2-1	TRBV4-1	many	CANSQGPSGGYNEQFF	TGCGCCAACAGCCAAGGCCCCTCGGGCGGATACAATGAGCAGTTCTTC
NA	TRBJ2-3	TRBV7-8	many	CASSFSGSDTQYF	TGTGCCAGCAGCTTCTCCGGTTCAGATACGCAGTATTTT
TRBD1	TRBJ1-2	TRBV6-1	many	CASSKQGFGDTF	TGTGCCAGCAGTAAACAGGGGTTCGGGGACACCTTC
TRBD2	TRBJ2-3	TRBV12-3/TRBV12-4	medium-sized	CASTLRPGLAGNHESTDTQYF	TGTGCCAGCACGCTGCGGCCGGGACTAGCGGGCAACCACGAGAGCACAGATACGCAGTATTTT
NA	TRBJ2-5	TRBV7-9	many	CASSPSRGATKETQYF	TGTGCCAGCAGCCCATCCAGGGGGGCCACCAAAGAGACCCAGTACTTC
NA	TRBJ2-3	TRBV10-3	many	CAISGVKVYPSTDTQYF	TGTGCCATCAGTGGGGTAAAGGTATACCCTAGCACAGATACGCAGTATTTT
NA	TRBJ2-3	TRBV7-9	NA	CASSLSGGDTQYF	TGTGCCAGCAGCTTATCAGGAGGGGATACGCAGTATTTT
TRBD2	TRBJ2-5	TRBV7-2	many	CASSLGGSGVQETQYF	TGTGCCAGCAGCTTAGGGGGTAGCGGGGTCCAAGAGACCCAGTACTTC
NA	TRBJ2-1	TRBV24-1	NA	CATSDDGRAYNEQFF	TGTGCCACCAGTGATGACGGCAGGGCCTACAATGAGCAGTTCTTC
NA	TRBJ2-2	TRBV12-3/TRBV12-4	many	CASSTGLLVDTGELFF	TGTGCCAGCAGTACAGGGTTGTTAGTCGACACCGGGGAGCTGTTTTTT
NA	TRBJ2-1	TRBV7-9	many	CASSLGDGRYNEQFF	TGTGCCAGCAGCTTAGGCGACGGGAGATACAATGAGCAGTTCTTC
NA	TRBJ2-7	TRBV11-2	medium-sized	CASSLAGSEQYF	TGTGCCAGCAGCTTGGCAGGGTCCGAGCAGTACTTC
NA	TRBJ2-3	TRBV11-2	many	CASSPGRDGADTQYF	TGTGCCAGCAGCCCCGGGCGGGATGGGGCAGATACGCAGTATTTT
NA	TRBJ1-5	TRBV20-1	NA	CSAPGTDSNQPQHF	TGCAGTGCTCCCGGGACGGATAGCAATCAGCCCCAGCATTTT
NA	TRBJ1-5	TRBV7-9	many	CASSLDRNQPQHF	TGTGCCAGCAGCTTAGACAGGAATCAGCCCCAGCATTTT
TRBD2	TRBJ2-5	TRBV29-1	many	CSSGDQETQYF	TGCTCGAGCGGGGACCAAGAGACCCAGTACTTC
NA	TRBJ1-5	TRBV19	many	CASSIQVPTNQPQHF	TGTGCCAGTAGTATCCAGGTCCCCACCAATCAGCCCCAGCATTTT
TRBD1	TRBJ2-7	TRBV7-2	few	CASSLGPGGTYEQYF	TGTGCCAGCAGCTTAGGCCCAGGGGGAACCTACGAGCAGTACTTC
NA	TRBJ2-1	TRBV5-5	many	CASSLAPSSYNEQFF	TGTGCCAGCAGCTTGGCTCCCAGCTCCTACAATGAGCAGTTCTTC
NA	TRBJ1-1	TRBV29-1	medium-sized	CSVEDNTEAFF	TGCAGCGTTGAGGATAACACTGAAGCTTTCTTT
TRBD1	TRBJ2-3	TRBV7-9	many	CASSLGDTGGRDTQYF	TGTGCCAGCAGCTTAGGCGACACAGGGGGCCGAGATACGCAGTATTTT
TRBD2	TRBJ2-7	TRBV27	medium-sized	CASSRGTSGYEQYF	TGTGCCAGCAGCCGAGGGACTAGCGGCTACGAGCAGTACTTC
NA	TRBJ1-6	TRBV7-8	many	CASSLGGVRGSPLHF	TGTGCCAGCAGCTTAGGAGGTGTACGGGGGTCACCCCTCCACTTT
TRBD1	TRBJ2-7	TRBV6-1	many	CASSEEGQGTYEQYF	TGTGCCAGCAGTGAAGAAGGACAGGGAACCTACGAGCAGTACTTC
TRBD2	TRBJ2-7	TRBV5-1	many	CASSSHSGRAYEQYF	TGCGCCAGCAGCTCTCATAGCGGGAGGGCCTACGAGCAGTACTTC
NA	TRBJ2-7	TRBV18	many	CASSPAGGGRVYEQYF	TGTGCCAGCTCACCTGCAGGGGGGGGCAGGGTCTACGAGCAGTACTTC
NA	TRBJ2-5	TRBV7-6	medium-sized	CASSQGDVRSQETQYF	TGTGCCAGCAGTCAAGGGGACGTGCGGAGCCAAGAGACCCAGTACTTC
NA	TRBJ2-5	TRBV29-1	many	CSVGGRQETQYF	TGCAGCGTTGGGGGGCGCCAAGAGACCCAGTACTTC
NA	TRBJ2-7	TRBV6-2/TRBV6-3	many	CASSTTGSSYEQYF	TGTGCCAGCAGCACGACAGGTTCATCCTACGAGCAGTACTTC
NA	TRBJ2-7	TRBV28	many	CASSSVSYEQYF	TGTGCCAGCAGTTCAGTATCCTACGAGCAGTACTTC
NA	TRBJ2-7	TRBV6-1	many	CASSGNVRYEQYF	TGTGCCAGCAGTGGTAACGTTCGCTACGAGCAGTACTTC
NA	TRBJ2-6	TRBV11-2	medium-sized	CASSLGYSGANVLTF	TGTGCCAGCAGCTTAGGATACTCTGGGGCCAACGTCCTGACTTTC
TRBD1	TRBJ2-7	TRBV5-4	few	CASSFEGADGEQYF	TGTGCCAGCAGCTTTGAGGGGGCTGACGGCGAGCAGTACTTC
TRBD1	TRBJ2-5	TRBV5-1	many	CASSLNRGHETQYF	TGCGCCAGCAGCTTGAACAGGGGACACGAGACCCAGTACTTC
NA	TRBJ2-2	TRBV6-2/TRBV6-3	many	CASSYFFTGELFF	TGTGCCAGCAGTTACTTCTTTACCGGGGAGCTGTTTTTT
NA	TRBJ2-7	TRBV7-9	NA	CASSATETYEQYF	TGTGCCAGCAGCGCGACAGAAACCTACGAGCAGTACTTC
NA	TRBJ2-7	TRBV7-9	medium-sized	CASSRVSYEQYF	TGTGCCAGCAGTAGGGTCTCCTACGAGCAGTACTTC
NA	TRBJ1-3	TRBV12-3/TRBV12-4	NA	CASSLARSRDLAGNTIYF	TGTGCCAGCAGTTTAGCCCGTTCTAGGGACCTCGCTGGAAACACCATATATTTT
TRBD2	TRBJ2-3	TRBV20-1	many	CSLTSGGRTDTQYF	TGCAGTCTGACTAGCGGGGGGCGCACAGATACGCAGTATTTT